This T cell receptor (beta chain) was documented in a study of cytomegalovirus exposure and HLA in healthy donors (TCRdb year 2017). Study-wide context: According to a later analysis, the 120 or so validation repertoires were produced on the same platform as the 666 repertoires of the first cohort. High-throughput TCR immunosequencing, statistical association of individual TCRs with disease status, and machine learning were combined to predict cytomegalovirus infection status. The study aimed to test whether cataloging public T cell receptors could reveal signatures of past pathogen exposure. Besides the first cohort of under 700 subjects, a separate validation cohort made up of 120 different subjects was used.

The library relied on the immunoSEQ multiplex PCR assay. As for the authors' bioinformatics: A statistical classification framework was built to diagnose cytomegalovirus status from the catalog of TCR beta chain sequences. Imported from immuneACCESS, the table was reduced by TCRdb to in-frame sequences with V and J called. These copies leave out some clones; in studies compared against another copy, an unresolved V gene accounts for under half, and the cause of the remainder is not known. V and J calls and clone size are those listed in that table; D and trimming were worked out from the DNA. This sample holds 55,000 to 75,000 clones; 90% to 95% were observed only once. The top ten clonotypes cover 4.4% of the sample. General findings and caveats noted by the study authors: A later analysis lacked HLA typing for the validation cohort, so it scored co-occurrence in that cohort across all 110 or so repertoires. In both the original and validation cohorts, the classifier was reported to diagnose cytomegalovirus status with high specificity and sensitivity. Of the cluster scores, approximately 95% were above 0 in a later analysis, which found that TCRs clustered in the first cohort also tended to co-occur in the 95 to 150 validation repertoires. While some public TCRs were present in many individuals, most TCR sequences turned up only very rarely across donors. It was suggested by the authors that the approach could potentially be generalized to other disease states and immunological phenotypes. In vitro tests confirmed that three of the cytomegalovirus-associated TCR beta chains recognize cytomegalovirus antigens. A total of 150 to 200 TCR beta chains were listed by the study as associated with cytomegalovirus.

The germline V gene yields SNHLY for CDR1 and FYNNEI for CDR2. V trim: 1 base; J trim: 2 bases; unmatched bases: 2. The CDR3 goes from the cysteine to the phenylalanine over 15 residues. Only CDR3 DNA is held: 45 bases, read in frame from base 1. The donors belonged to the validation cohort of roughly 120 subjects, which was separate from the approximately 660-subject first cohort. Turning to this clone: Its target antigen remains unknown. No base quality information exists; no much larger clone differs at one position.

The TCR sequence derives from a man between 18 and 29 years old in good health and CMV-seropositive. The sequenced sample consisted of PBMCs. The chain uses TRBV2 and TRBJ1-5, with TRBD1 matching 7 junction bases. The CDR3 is CASSEEGTGNQPQHF. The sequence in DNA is TGTGCCAGCAGTGAAGAGGGGACAGGCAATCAGCCCCAGCATTTT.